Included here is one TCR beta chain sequence, with context. As yet, its antigen is unknown. This sample is part of a study of CXCR3-negative and CXCR3-positive naive CD8 T cells. Notes on the study in general: CXCR3 levels fell partly with cryopreservation; most assays relied on fresh PBMCs.

Germline CDR1 reads MNHEY; CDR2 reads SVGEGT. The CDR3 consists of 13 residues. TRB cDNA was prepared as libraries by UMI-labeled 5' RACE. TCRdb reanalyzed the 5' RACE reads and collapses them to one entry per CDR3 protein, without DNA. The sample has tens of thousands of distinct CDR3 sequences, and its top ten clones hold approximately 14%. The clonotype comes from a human donor in good health. Some clones in this sample may be carry-over from other donors' samples. Sample: memory CD8+ T cells from blood. The chain joins TRBV6-2 or TRBV6-3 to TRBJ2-1; TCRdb calls TRBD1, which cannot be checked without DNA. The CDR3 sequence: CASSSRDYNEQFF.